Below, 14 T cell receptor beta chains from the same sample are listed, as sequenced in a study of human T cells and chemical hapten exposure. TCRdb re-derived calls from the RACE reads in MiXCR, one entry per CDR3 protein. The sample carries approximately 50,000 distinct CDR3 sequences, 9.5% to 10% recorded once. Time point given: pre-sensitization, week 0. Sample treatment: therapeutic diphenylcyclopropenone sensitization with weekly scalp DPC. Unfractionated whole blood was the source of the extracted total RNA. The sample in question was whole blood, obtained in connection with sensitization to the hapten diphenylcyclopropenone (DPC). These receptors came from a woman younger than 45 with alopecia areata. Some clones in this sample may be carry-over from other donors' samples.

This clonotype was detected a few times. V gene TRBV5-1 combines with J gene TRBJ2-3; possible D gene TRBD1, 6 bases. Germline CDR1 SGHRS, CDR2 YFSETQ. Deletions cut 4 bases from V and 6 bases from J, with 18 bases between. The CDR3 covers 15 residues. Written as DNA, the CDR3 is TGCGCCAGCAGCCGATACAGGGACACGGACGATACGCAGTATTTT. It codes for CASSRYRDTDDTQYF.

In this sample, this clonotype turned up many times. This chain joins TRBV4-2 and TRBJ1-3; TRBD1 matches at 8 bases. The germline CDR1 and CDR2 sequences are LGHNA and YNFKEQ. Trimming removed 4 bases from V and 6 bases from J; junction bases left unmatched: 8. This CDR3 spans 15 amino acids. In nucleotides, the CDR3 is TGTGCCAGCAGCCTAACGACAGGGGACGCAAACACCATATATTTT. It yields the protein CASSLTTGDANTIYF.

This chain uses TRBV7-9 with TRBJ1-3; no clear D gene. Trimming removed 8 bases from V and 0 bases from J, with 17 bases in between. Germline V gene data show CDR1 as SEHNR and CDR2 as FQNEAQ (reference sequence). CDR3 length: 16 residues. The CDR3 sequence: CASALGGIASGNTIYF. CDR3 bases: TGTGCCAGCGCCCTGGGCGGCATAGCCTCTGGAAACACCATATATTTT.

This rearrangement joins TRBV2 to TRBJ2-5; maybe TRBD2 (5 bases). The germline gives CDR1 SNHLY, CDR2 FYNNEI. V was cut by 4 bases and J by 1 base, with 7 bases left in between. The CDR3 is 13 residues long. CDR3 in amino acids: CASSASGQETQYF. CDR3 sequence (DNA): TGTGCCAGCAGTGCCAGCGGCCAAGAGACCCAGTACTTC.

This clonotype was seen a few times. V gene TRBV19 combines with J gene TRBJ2-7; TRBD1 aligns across 8 bases. With 3 bases clipped from V and 3 bases from J, the junction kept 1 base outside the gene matches. This CDR3 spans 13 amino acids. Germline CDR1 reads LNHDA; CDR2 reads SQIVND (reference sequence). The CDR3 DNA reads as TGTGCCAGTAGTATCGGACAGGGCTACGAGCAGTACTTC. Translated: CASSIGQGYEQYF.

This clonotype showed up many times. The chain links TRBV20-1 to TRBJ1-1; the match to TRBD1 covers 11 bases. V was pared by 3 bases and J by 6 bases, with 9 bases of the junction left unmatched. The CDR3 runs to 15 residues. The germline V gene has CDR1 DFQATT and CDR2 SNEGSKA (reference sequence). The CDR3 DNA reads TGCAGTGCTAGGATTCCGGGACAGGGGGTTTCTGAAGCTTTCTTT. Translated, it gives CSARIPGQGVSEAFF.

This clonotype was found many times. The V gene is TRBV12-3 or TRBV12-4, the J gene TRBJ1-5, with a possible D match to TRBD1 (6 bases). V lost 6 bases and J lost 5, with 11 bases in between. The CDR3 is 13 amino acids. DNA for the CDR3: TGTGCCAGCAGGGAGCAGGGGTATCAGCCCCAGCATTTT. This encodes CASREQGYQPQHF.

CDR3 loop: CASSSSHGGQETQYF. Here the CDR3 DNA reads TGCGCCAGCAGCTCATCCCACGGGGGGCAAGAGACCCAGTACTTC. The chain links TRBV5-1 to TRBJ2-5; 7 bases map to TRBD2. Germline CDR1 is SGHRS and CDR2 is YFSETQ. CDR3 length: 15 amino acids. V lost 3 bases and J lost 2; bases outside the gene matches: 7.

A few counts support this clonotype. The DNA of the CDR3 is TGTGCCAGCAGCCTAGGACTAGCGGTCAATGAGCAGTTCTTC. It yields the protein CASSLGLAVNEQFF. The chain employs TRBV7-9 and TRBJ2-1; TRBD2 matches at 10 bases. CDR1 and CDR2 (germline): SEHNR, FQNEAQ (reference sequence). V gave up 5 bases and J gave up 6 bases; unmatched junction bases: 4. The CDR3 totals 14 residues. The entire variable domain, with the rest obtained from reference TRBV7-9 and TRBJ2-1, is as follows: DTGVSQNPRHKITKRGQNVTFRCDPISEHNRLYWYRQTLGQGPEFLTYFQNEAQLEKSRLLSDRFSAERPKGSFSTLEIQRTEQGDSAMYLCASSLGLAVNEQFFGPGTRLTVL.

This clonotype was seen a few times. This chain links TRBV2 with TRBJ2-6, with D perhaps matching TRBD1 (7 bases). Germline V gene sequence: CDR1 SNHLY, CDR2 FYNNEI. V was clipped by 7 bases and J by 0 bases, with 22 bases between them. The CDR3 runs 19 residues. The CDR3 DNA is TGTGCCAGCACTTCCCTGGGGGGACAGTCCCCCTCTGGGGCCAACGTCCTGACTTTC. Translated: CASTSLGGQSPSGANVLTF.

This clonotype was seen a handful of times. The V call is TRBV28, the J call TRBJ2-7; 9 positions agree with TRBD2. This CDR3 region has 15 residues. From germline, CDR1 is MDHEN and CDR2 SYDVKM. V trimming: 5 bases; J trimming: 5 bases; junction bases outside the gene matches: 10. CDR3 amino acids: CASSPIAGVGNEQYF. Written as DNA, the CDR3 is TGTGCCAGCAGTCCCATAGCGGGGGTAGGTAACGAGCAGTACTTC.

This rearrangement joins TRBV30 to TRBJ1-6, with 8 bases that match TRBD1. This CDR3 is built from 14 residues. J lost 10 bases, V lost 4 bases, and 9 bases had no gene match. Germline V gives CDR1 GTSNPN, CDR2 SVGIG (reference sequence). The CDR3 protein is CAWTLDRVGSPLHF. In nucleotides, the CDR3 is TGTGCCTGGACTTTGGACAGGGTCGGCTCACCCCTCCACTTT. The variable domain in full, completed from reference TRBV30 and TRBJ1-6, reads SQTIHQWPATLVQPVGSPLSLECTVEGTSNPNLYWYRQAAGRGLQLLFYSVGIGQISSEVPQNLSASRPQDRQFILSSKKLLLSDSGFYLCAWTLDRVGSPLHFGNGTRLTVT.

V and J are TRBV27 and TRBJ1-6; no clear D. Trimming removed 3 bases from V and 7 bases from J, with 13 bases in between. Germline V gives CDR1 MNHEY, CDR2 SMNVEV (reference sequence). There are 15 residues in the CDR3. The CDR3 is CASSFGGNGNSPLHF. The CDR3 DNA sequence: TGTGCCAGCAGTTTTGGAGGGAACGGCAATTCACCCCTCCACTTT.

This clonotype was seen a few times. V and J are TRBV4-2 and TRBJ1-5; 8 bases line up with TRBD1. The CDR3 runs to 16 residues. The germline V gene has CDR1 LGHNA and CDR2 YNFKEQ. Trimming took 0 bases from V and 6 from J; bases not matched to a gene: 7. For the CDR3, the DNA is TGTGCCAGCAGCCAAGATTGGCAGGGGGCTCGTCAGCCCCAGCATTTT. Translated, it gives CASSQDWQGARQPQHF.